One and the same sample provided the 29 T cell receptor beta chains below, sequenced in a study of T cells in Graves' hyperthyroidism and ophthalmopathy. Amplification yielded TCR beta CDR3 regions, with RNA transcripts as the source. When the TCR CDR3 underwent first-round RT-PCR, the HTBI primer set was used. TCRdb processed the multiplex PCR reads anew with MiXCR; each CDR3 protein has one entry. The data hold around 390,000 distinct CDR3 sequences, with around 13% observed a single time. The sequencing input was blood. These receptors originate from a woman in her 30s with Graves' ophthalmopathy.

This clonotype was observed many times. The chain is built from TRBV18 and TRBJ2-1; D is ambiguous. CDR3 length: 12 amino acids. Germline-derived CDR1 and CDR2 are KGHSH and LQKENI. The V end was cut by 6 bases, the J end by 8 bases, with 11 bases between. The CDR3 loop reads CASSSMADEQFF. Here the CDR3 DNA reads TGTGCCAGCTCTTCTATGGCCGATGAGCAGTTCTTC. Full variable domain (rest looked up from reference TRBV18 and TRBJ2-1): NAGVMQNPRHLVRRRGQEARLRCSPMKGHSHVYWYRQLPEEGLKFMVYLQKENIIDESGMPKERFSAEFPKEGPSILRIQQVVRGDSAAYFCASSSMADEQFFGPGTRLTVL.

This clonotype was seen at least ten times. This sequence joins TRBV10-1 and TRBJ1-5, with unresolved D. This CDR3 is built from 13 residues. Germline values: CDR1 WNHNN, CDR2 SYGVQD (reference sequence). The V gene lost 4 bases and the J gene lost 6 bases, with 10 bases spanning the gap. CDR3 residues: CASSGGNGQPQHF. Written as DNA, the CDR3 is TGCGCCAGCAGTGGGGGTAACGGTCAGCCCCAGCATTTT.

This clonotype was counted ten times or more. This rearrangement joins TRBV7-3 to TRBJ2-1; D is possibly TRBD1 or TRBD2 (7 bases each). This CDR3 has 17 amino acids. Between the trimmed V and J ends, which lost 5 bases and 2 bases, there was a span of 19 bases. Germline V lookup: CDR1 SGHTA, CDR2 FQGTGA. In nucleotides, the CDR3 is TGTGCCAGCAGCCTAATAGGGACAGCGGGAACCTACAATGAGCAGTTCTTC. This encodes CASSLIGTAGTYNEQFF.

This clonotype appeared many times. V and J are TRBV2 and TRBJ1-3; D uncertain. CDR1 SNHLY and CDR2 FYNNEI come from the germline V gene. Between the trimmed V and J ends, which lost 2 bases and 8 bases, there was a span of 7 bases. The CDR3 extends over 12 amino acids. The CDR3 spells CASSEFRDTIYF. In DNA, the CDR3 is TGTGCCAGCAGTGAATTCCGGGACACCATATATTTT.

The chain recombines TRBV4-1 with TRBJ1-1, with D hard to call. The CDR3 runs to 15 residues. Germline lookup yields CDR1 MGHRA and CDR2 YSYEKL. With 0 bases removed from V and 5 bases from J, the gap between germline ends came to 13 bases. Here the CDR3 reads CASSQEPASKTEAFF. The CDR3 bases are TGCGCCAGCAGCCAAGAACCCGCATCAAAGACTGAAGCTTTCTTT.

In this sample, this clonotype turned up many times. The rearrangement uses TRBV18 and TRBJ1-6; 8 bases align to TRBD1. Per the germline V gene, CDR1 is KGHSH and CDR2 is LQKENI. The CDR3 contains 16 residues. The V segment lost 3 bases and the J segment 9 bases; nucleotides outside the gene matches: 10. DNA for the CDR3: TGTGCCAGCTCACCTTTGGACAGGGATTATGGTTCACCCCTCCACTTT. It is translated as CASSPLDRDYGSPLHF.

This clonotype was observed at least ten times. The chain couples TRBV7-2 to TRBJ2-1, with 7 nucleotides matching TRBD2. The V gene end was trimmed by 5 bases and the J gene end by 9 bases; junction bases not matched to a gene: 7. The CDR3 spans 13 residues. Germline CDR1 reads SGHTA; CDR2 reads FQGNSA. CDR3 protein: CASSRTSFFEQFF. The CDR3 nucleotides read TGTGCCAGCAGCCGGACTAGTTTTTTTGAGCAGTTCTTC.

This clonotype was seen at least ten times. CDR3 sequence: CSAQLAWSSYEQYF. CDR3 DNA sequence: TGCAGTGCCCAACTAGCGTGGAGCTCCTACGAGCAGTACTTC. V gene TRBV20-1 combines with J gene TRBJ2-7; TRBD2 aligns across 7 bases. Germline V CDR1 and CDR2: DFQATT, SNEGSKA (reference sequence). The CDR3 is 14 amino acids. V gave up 6 bases and J gave up 0 bases; unmatched junction bases: 8.

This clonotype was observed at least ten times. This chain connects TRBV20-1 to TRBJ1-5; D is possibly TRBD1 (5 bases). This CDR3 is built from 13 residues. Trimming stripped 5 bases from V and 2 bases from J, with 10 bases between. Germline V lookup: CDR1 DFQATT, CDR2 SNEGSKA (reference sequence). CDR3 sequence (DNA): TGCAGTGCTCTCAGGGTTGGCAATCAGCCCCAGCATTTT. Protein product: CSALRVGNQPQHF.

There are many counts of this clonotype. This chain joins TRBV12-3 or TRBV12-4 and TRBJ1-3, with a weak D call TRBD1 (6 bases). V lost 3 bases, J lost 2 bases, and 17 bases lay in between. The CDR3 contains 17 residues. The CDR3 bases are TGTGCCAGCAGTTTTAAGGGTAGGGGGTCTGCTGGAAACACCATATATTTT. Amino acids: CASSFKGRGSAGNTIYF.

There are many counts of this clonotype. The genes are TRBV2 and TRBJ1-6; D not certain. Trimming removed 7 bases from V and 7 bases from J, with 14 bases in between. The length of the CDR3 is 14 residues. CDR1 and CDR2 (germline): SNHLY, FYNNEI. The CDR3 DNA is TGTGCCAGCACCCGGACGGGAATGAATTCACCCCTCCACTTT. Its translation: CASTRTGMNSPLHF.

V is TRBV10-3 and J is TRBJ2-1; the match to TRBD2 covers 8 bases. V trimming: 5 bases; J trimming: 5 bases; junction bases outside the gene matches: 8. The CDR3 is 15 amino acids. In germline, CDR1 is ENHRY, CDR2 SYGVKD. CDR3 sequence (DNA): TGTGCCATCAGTCCCGGGGGGGCCTGGAACAATGAGCAGTTCTTC. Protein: CAISPGGAWNNEQFF.

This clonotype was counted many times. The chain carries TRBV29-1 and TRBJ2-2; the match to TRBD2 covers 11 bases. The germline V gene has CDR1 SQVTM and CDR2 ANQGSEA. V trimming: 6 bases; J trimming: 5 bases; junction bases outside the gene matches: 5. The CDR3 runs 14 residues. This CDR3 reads CSVTGLAETGELFF. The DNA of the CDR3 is TGCAGCGTAACGGGACTAGCGGAGACCGGGGAGCTGTTTTTT.

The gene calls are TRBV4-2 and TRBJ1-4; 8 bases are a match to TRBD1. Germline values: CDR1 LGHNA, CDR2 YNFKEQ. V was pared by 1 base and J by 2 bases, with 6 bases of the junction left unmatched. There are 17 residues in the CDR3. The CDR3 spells CASSQVPQGATNEKLFF. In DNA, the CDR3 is TGTGCCAGCAGCCAAGTGCCGCAGGGGGCTACTAATGAAAAACTGTTTTTT.

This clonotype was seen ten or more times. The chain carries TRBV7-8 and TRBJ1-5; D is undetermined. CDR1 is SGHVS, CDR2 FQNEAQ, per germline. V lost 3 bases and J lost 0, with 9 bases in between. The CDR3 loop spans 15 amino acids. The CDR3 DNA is TGTGCCAGCAGCTTGCTTCCGGATAGCAATCAGCCCCAGCATTTT. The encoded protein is CASSLLPDSNQPQHF.

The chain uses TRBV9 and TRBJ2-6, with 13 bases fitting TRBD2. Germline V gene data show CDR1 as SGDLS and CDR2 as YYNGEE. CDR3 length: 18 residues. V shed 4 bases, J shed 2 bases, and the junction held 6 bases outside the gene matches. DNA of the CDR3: TGTGCCAGCAGCCCCCAAGGGACTAGCGGGGCTGGGGCCAACGTCCTGACTTTC. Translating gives CASSPQGTSGAGANVLTF. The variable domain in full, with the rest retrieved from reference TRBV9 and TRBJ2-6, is DSGVTQTPKHLITATGQRVTLRCSPRSGDLSVYWYQQSLDQGLQFLIQYYNGEERAKGNILERFSAQQFPDLHSELNLSSLELGDSALYFCASSPQGTSGAGANVLTFGAGSRLTVL.

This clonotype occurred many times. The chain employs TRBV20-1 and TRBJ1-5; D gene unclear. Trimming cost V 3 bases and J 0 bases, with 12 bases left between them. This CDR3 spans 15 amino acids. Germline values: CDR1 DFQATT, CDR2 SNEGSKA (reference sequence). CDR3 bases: TGCAGTGCTAGTCGGCAGCGCAATAGCAATCAGCCCCAGCATTTT. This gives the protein CSASRQRNSNQPQHF.

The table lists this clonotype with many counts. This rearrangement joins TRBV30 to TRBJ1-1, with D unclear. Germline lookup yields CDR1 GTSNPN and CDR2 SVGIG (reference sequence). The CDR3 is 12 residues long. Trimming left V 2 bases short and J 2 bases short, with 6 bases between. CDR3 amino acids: CAWSPSNTEAFF. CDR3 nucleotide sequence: TGTGCCTGGAGTCCCTCAAACACTGAAGCTTTCTTT.

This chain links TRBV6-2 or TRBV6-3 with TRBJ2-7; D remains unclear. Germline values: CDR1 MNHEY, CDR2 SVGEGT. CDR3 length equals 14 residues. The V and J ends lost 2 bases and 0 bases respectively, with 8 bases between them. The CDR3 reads CASSYQLVSYEQYF. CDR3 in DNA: TGTGCCAGCAGTTACCAGCTTGTCTCCTACGAGCAGTACTTC.

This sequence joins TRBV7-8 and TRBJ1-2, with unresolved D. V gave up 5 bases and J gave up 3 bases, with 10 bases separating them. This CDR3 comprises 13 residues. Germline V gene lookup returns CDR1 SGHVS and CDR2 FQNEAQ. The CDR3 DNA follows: TGTGCCAGCAGCCCCCCCTGGGACTATGGCTACACCTTC. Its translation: CASSPPWDYGYTF.

CDR3 in DNA: TGTGCCAGCAGCAAGACAGGGACCTACGAGCAGTACTTC. Translated, it gives CASSKTGTYEQYF. The chain carries TRBV7-9 and TRBJ2-7; 7 bases line up with TRBD1. CDR1 and CDR2 (germline): SEHNR, FQNEAQ (reference sequence). The CDR3 sequence is 13 residues long. After removal of 5 bases from V and 2 bases from J, the junction contained 3 bases not matched to a gene.

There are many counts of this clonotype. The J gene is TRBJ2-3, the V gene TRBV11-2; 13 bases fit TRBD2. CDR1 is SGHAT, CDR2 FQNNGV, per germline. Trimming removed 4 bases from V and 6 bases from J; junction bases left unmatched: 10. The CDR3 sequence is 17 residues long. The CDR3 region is CASSSGLAGDIFDTQYF. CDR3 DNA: TGTGCCAGCAGCTCTGGACTAGCGGGAGATATTTTCGATACGCAGTATTTT. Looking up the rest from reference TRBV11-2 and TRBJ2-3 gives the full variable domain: EAGVAQSPRYKIIEKRQSVAFWCNPISGHATLYWYQQILGQGPKLLIQFQNNGVVDDSQLPKDRFSAERLKGVDSTLKIQPAKLEDSAVYLCASSSGLAGDIFDTQYFGPGTRLTVL.

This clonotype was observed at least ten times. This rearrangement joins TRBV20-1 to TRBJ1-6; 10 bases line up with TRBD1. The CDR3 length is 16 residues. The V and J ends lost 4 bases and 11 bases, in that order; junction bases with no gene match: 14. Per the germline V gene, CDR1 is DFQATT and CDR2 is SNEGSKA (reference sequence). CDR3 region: CSATRDRGAKVTPLHF. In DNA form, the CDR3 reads TGCAGTGCTACCCGGGACAGGGGTGCCAAGGTAACACCCCTCCACTTT.

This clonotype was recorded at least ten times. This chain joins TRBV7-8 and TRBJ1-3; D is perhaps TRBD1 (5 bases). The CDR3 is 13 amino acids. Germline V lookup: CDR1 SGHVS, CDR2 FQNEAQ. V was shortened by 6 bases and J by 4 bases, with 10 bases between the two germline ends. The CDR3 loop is CASSGDRGNTIYF. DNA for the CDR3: TGTGCCAGCAGTGGGGACCGGGGAAACACCATATATTTT.

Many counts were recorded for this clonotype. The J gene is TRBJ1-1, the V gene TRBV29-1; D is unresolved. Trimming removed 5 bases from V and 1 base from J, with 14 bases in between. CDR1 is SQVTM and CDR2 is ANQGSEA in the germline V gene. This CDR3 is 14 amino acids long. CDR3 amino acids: CSVSAGAQNTEAFF. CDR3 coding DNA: TGCAGCGTTTCTGCCGGTGCCCAGAACACTGAAGCTTTCTTT.

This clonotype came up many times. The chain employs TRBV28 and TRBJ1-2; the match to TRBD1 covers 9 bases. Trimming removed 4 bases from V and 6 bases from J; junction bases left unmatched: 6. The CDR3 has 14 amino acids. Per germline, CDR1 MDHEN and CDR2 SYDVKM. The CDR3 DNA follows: TGTGCCAGCAGTTGGGACAGGGTTTATGATGGCTACACCTTC. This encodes CASSWDRVYDGYTF.

The CDR3 spells CASSEQGEITYEQYF. DNA of the CDR3: TGTGCCAGCAGTGAACAAGGGGAAATCACTTACGAGCAGTACTTC. The chain is built from TRBV2 and TRBJ2-7, with D maybe TRBD1 (5 bases). V shed 2 bases and J shed 4 bases, with 15 bases lying between them. The length of the CDR3 is 15 residues. CDR1 and CDR2 from the germline V gene are SNHLY and FYNNEI.

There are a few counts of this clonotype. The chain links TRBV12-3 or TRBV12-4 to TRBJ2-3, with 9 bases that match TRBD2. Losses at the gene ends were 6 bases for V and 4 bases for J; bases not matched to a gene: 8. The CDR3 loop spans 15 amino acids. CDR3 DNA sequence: TGTGCCAGCAGCTCTCTTGGCGGGAGGGCAGATACGCAGTATTTT. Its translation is CASSSLGGRADTQYF.

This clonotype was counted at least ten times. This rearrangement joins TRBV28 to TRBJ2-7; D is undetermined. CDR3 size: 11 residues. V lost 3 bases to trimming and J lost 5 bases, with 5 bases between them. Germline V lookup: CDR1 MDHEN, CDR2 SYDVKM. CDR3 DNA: TGTGCCAGCAGTTTTATCCACGAGCAGTACTTC. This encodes CASSFIHEQYF.